This T cell receptor beta chain stems from a study of blood T cell repertoires in COVID-19. Study details: Sources were T cells, B-cell-depleted T cells, or PBMCs; the material itself was cDNA or gDNA.

As processed by the authors: Using reference gene primer amplification, nucleated cell counts were estimated. Sequencing used immunoSEQ multiplex PCR; TCRdb keeps in-frame clones, though not all of them. That table furnishes V, J and clone size, whereas the DNA furnished D and trimming. This sample has about 280,000 clones, with less than 90% found just once. The CDR3 extends over 13 amino acids. Germline CDR1 is LNHDA and CDR2 is SQIVND (reference sequence). V shed 8 bases and J shed 4 bases, with 13 bases lying between them. Sequenced: peripheral blood. This TCR was recovered from a human donor in a cohort sampled during active COVID-19. The rearrangement links TRBV19 to TRBJ2-3, with a weak D call TRBD1 (5 bases). The CDR3 DNA reads as TGTGCCAGTGGGGCCGGAATCGCAGATACGCAGTATTTT. Its translation is CASGAGIADTQYF.